The 26 T cell receptor beta chains presented below share a single source sample, sequenced in a study of shared clonotypes between healthy human individuals. Repertoires were generated with immunoSEQ multiplex PCR, while TCRdb's copy carries only in-frame clones and drops some. In the table there are nearly 750,000 clones, roughly 72% of which are singletons. Sequenced material: memory CD4+ T cells sorted from blood. Subset of the sample: CD45RA-negative fraction. The origin of the receptors is a woman younger than 45 in good health.

This clone was counted only a few times. V and J are TRBV4-1 and TRBJ2-5, with 9 bases fitting TRBD1. Matching the DNA end better, TRBJ2-7 makes the J call doubtful. The CDR3 has 15 residues. Germline V gives CDR1 MGHRA, CDR2 YSYEKL. The CDR3 reads CASSPGQGSSYEQYF. As DNA, the CDR3 is TGCGCCAGCAGCCCTGGACAGGGGAGCTCCTACGAGCAGTACTTC.

This chain connects TRBV30 to TRBJ1-4, with TRBD1 matching over 8 bases. The V and J ends lost 2 bases and 0 bases, in that order; junction bases with no gene match: 11. Germline V CDR1 and CDR2: GTSNPN, SVGIG (reference sequence). The CDR3 is made up of 18 amino acids. CDR3 residues: CAWSPGQGSPTTNEKLFF. For the CDR3, the DNA is TGTGCCTGGAGTCCCGGACAGGGAAGCCCAACAACTAATGAAAAACTGTTTTTT.

The gene calls are TRBV19 and TRBJ2-5; 9 nucleotides align to TRBD2. V shed 7 bases, J shed 5 bases, and the junction held 11 bases outside the gene matches. Looked up from germline, CDR1 is LNHDA and CDR2 is SQIVND (reference sequence). The CDR3 has 15 residues. The CDR3: CASTPLAGVGETQYF. CDR3 nucleotides: TGTGCCAGTACCCCTTTAGCGGGGGTGGGTGAGACCCAGTACTTC.

This clone is a singleton in its sample. The V call is TRBV28, the J call TRBJ1-5, with 12 bases identical to TRBD1. Trimming at V came to 4 bases and at J to 8 bases, leaving 3 bases not matched to a gene. Germline lookup yields CDR1 MDHEN and CDR2 SYDVKM. CDR3 length equals 14 residues. The CDR3 sequence: CASSWGTGGKPQHF. CDR3 DNA: TGTGCCAGCAGTTGGGGGACAGGGGGCAAGCCCCAGCATTTT.

This clone has ten or more counts. The chain employs TRBV19 and TRBJ1-4, with D perhaps TRBD1 (5 bases). CDR1 LNHDA and CDR2 SQIVND come from the germline V gene (reference sequence). The CDR3 contains 12 residues. Trimming removed 6 bases from V and 7 bases from J, with 9 bases in between. The CDR3 loop is CASRQGREKLFF. DNA of the CDR3: TGTGCCAGTAGGCAGGGCCGTGAAAAACTGTTTTTT. The variable domain in full, completed from reference TRBV19 and TRBJ1-4, reads DGGITQSPKYLFRKEGQNVTLSCEQNLNHDAMYWYRQDPGQGLRLIYYSQIVNDFQKGDIAEGYSVSREKKESFPLTVTSAQKNPTAFYLCASRQGREKLFFGSGTQLSVL.

V gene TRBV29-1 combines with J gene TRBJ2-7; TRBD1 matches 12 bases. The germline CDR1 and CDR2 sequences are SQVTM and ANQGSEA. V lost 7 bases to trimming and J lost 4 bases; unmatched junction nucleotides: 8. The CDR3 sequence is 14 residues long. The CDR3, as DNA: TGCAGCGCTGTCCGGGACAGGGGGCAATACGAGCAGTACTTC. Protein: CSAVRDRGQYEQYF.

This sequence joins TRBV19 and TRBJ1-3; 11 bases map to TRBD1. Losses at the gene ends were 6 bases for V and 1 base for J; bases not matched to a gene: 17. Germline assignment: CDR1 LNHDA and CDR2 SQIVND (reference sequence). This CDR3 contains 20 residues. The CDR3 spells CASRPRSRTGGGWSGNTIYF. CDR3 nucleotides: TGTGCCAGTAGACCCCGTTCCAGGACAGGGGGCGGTTGGTCTGGAAACACCATATATTTT.

The chain links TRBV5-5 to TRBJ2-3, with no clear D. This CDR3 comprises 15 residues. Germline loops: CDR1 SGHKS, CDR2 YYEKEE (reference sequence). The V and J ends lost 4 bases and 2 bases respectively, with 14 bases between them. In DNA, the CDR3 is TGTGCCAGCAGCCCGACCAGAGGATTCACAGATACGCAGTATTTT. Translation: CASSPTRGFTDTQYF.

This clone was picked up one time. The chain carries TRBV25-1 and TRBJ2-3; TRBD2 agrees at 12 bases. Germline CDR1 is MGHDK and CDR2 is SYGVNS. The CDR3 has 18 residues. The V and J ends lost 3 bases and 6 bases, in that order; junction bases with no gene match: 13. The CDR3 here is CASSDPPQLAGGPDTQYF. In DNA, the CDR3 is TGTGCCAGCAGTGATCCCCCTCAGCTAGCGGGAGGGCCTGATACGCAGTATTTT.

This chain uses TRBV7-9 with TRBJ2-7; D uncertain. The germline gives CDR1 SEHNR, CDR2 FQNEAQ (reference sequence). The germline V and J ends were trimmed by 2 bases and 6 bases, with 14 bases remaining between them. The CDR3 sequence is 14 residues long. CDR3 nucleotides: TGTGCCAGCAGCTTATCGTCTGGAAGGGTCGAGCAGTACTTC. It specifies CASSLSSGRVEQYF.

This clone has a handful of counts. The genes are TRBV7-2 and TRBJ2-3, with TRBD2 matching over 8 bases. This CDR3 has 16 amino acids. Germline trimming cut 1 base from V and 4 bases from J; bases unmatched to any gene: 7. CDR1 is SGHTA and CDR2 is FQGNSA in the germline V gene. CDR3: CASSLGFPRGADTQYF. For the CDR3, the DNA is TGTGCCAGCAGCTTAGGATTTCCGCGGGGGGCAGATACGCAGTATTTT.

The chain joins TRBV6-6 to TRBJ2-5, with D perhaps given as TRBD1 or TRBD2 (5 bases each). The CDR3 loop spans 13 amino acids. The ends were cut back, 6 bases at V and 4 bases at J, with 12 bases in the middle. The germline gives CDR1 MNHNY, CDR2 SVGAGI (reference sequence). In DNA, the CDR3 is TGTGCCAGCAGCCGGGGACGTGGAGAGACCCAGTACTTC. Translated: CASSRGRGETQYF.

The rearrangement links TRBV27 to TRBJ1-1; TRBD1 aligns across 9 bases. Losses at the gene ends were 2 bases for V and 1 base for J; bases not matched to a gene: 5. Germline lookup yields CDR1 MNHEY and CDR2 SMNVEV (reference sequence). This CDR3 region has 16 residues. The CDR3 loop reads CASSLVPGQGNTEAFF. The CDR3 nucleotides are TGTGCCAGCAGTTTAGTCCCGGGACAGGGGAACACTGAAGCTTTCTTT.

The V and J genes are TRBV5-8 and TRBJ2-5; 8 bases align to TRBD1. V dropped 7 bases and J dropped 5; count of bases not matched to a gene: 10. The germline gives CDR1 SGHTS, CDR2 YDEGEE. The CDR3 extends over 14 amino acids. CDR3 residues: CASLRRQGHETQYF. CDR3 bases: TGTGCCAGCCTCCGCCGACAGGGGCACGAGACCCAGTACTTC. Filled out from reference TRBV5-8 and TRBJ2-5, the complete variable domain reads EAGVTQSPTHLIKTRGQQATLRCSPISGHTSVYWYQQALGLGLQFLLWYDEGEERNRGNFPPRFSGRQFPNYSSELNVNALELEDSALYLCASLRRQGHETQYFGPGTRLLVL.

The chain joins TRBV7-9 to TRBJ1-5; D not certain. The V gene lost 1 base and the J gene lost 0 bases, with 10 bases spanning the gap. The CDR3 extends over 16 amino acids. CDR1 and CDR2 from the germline V gene are SEHNR and FQNEAQ (reference sequence). The CDR3 here is CASSLGLGVSNQPQHF. CDR3 bases: TGTGCCAGCAGCTTAGGACTCGGCGTTAGCAATCAGCCCCAGCATTTT. Full variable domain (outside the CDR3, taken from reference TRBV7-9 and TRBJ1-5): DTGVSQNPRHKITKRGQNVTFRCDPISEHNRLYWYRQTLGQGPEFLTYFQNEAQLEKSRLLSDRFSAERPKGSFSTLEIQRTEQGDSAMYLCASSLGLGVSNQPQHFGDGTRLSIL.

The chain uses TRBV11-2 and TRBJ2-2; D is possibly TRBD1 (5 bases). Germline V gene lookup returns CDR1 SGHAT and CDR2 FQNNGV. The CDR3 is 15 residues long. With 1 base removed from V and 2 bases from J, the gap between germline ends came to 8 bases. The CDR3 DNA reads as TGTGCCAGCAGCTTAGGTGACAGAAACACCGGGGAGCTGTTTTTT. Translated, it gives CASSLGDRNTGELFF.

This sequence joins TRBV10-2 and TRBJ2-5, with D perhaps matching TRBD2 (5 bases). Trimming removed 2 bases at V and 1 base at J, with 11 bases between. The CDR3 sequence is 15 residues long. Germline-derived CDR1 and CDR2 are WSHSY and SAAADI. The CDR3 protein is CASSEPFGGQETQYF. The CDR3 DNA reads TGCGCCAGCAGTGAGCCCTTCGGAGGCCAAGAGACCCAGTACTTC.

The V and J genes are TRBV5-1 and TRBJ1-1; D not resolved. This CDR3 region has 14 residues. V lost 1 base, J lost 1 base, and 8 bases lay in between. CDR1 SGHRS and CDR2 YFSETQ come from the germline V gene. In DNA form, the CDR3 reads TGCGCCAGCAGCTTGTTAGACCCGAACACTGAAGCTTTCTTT. It specifies CASSLLDPNTEAFF.

The V and J genes are TRBV7-9 and TRBJ2-1; TRBD1 agrees at 10 bases. Trimming at V came to 1 base and at J to 8 bases, leaving 8 bases not matched to a gene. CDR1 is SEHNR and CDR2 is FQNEAQ in the germline V gene (reference sequence). The CDR3 sequence is 16 residues long. The CDR3 bases are TGTGCCAGCAGCTTAGGCGACAGGGGGCTTGTCTATGAGCAGTTCTTC. Its translation: CASSLGDRGLVYEQFF.

The genes are TRBV5-1 and TRBJ1-4; D is ambiguous. Per the germline V gene, CDR1 is SGHRS and CDR2 is YFSETQ. The CDR3 loop spans 16 amino acids. Trimming cost V 4 bases and J 0 bases, with 13 bases left between them. The chain's CDR3 is CASSAGYSATNEKLFF. The CDR3 region has the DNA TGCGCCAGCAGCGCGGGTTACAGTGCAACTAATGAAAAACTGTTTTTT.

J is TRBJ2-5 and V is TRBV2; 9 nucleotides match TRBD1. Trimming took 5 bases from V and 6 from J; bases not matched to a gene: 13. Germline values: CDR1 SNHLY, CDR2 FYNNEI. The CDR3 is made up of 16 amino acids. The CDR3 protein is CASSQERDRDGQTQYF. The CDR3 DNA follows: TGTGCCAGCAGTCAGGAGAGGGACAGGGATGGTCAGACCCAGTACTTC.

V is TRBV18 and J is TRBJ2-1; unclear D gene. The CDR3 runs 13 residues. Trimming took off 0 bases at V and 8 bases at J, with 8 bases between the two ends. In germline, CDR1 is KGHSH, CDR2 LQKENI. Here the CDR3 reads CASSPPNSDEQFF. CDR3 sequence (DNA): TGTGCCAGCTCACCACCTAATTCCGATGAGCAGTTCTTC.

V is TRBV9 and J is TRBJ2-7; D is perhaps TRBD2 (7 bases). Germline V gene lookup returns CDR1 SGDLS and CDR2 YYNGEE. Trimming left V 0 bases short and J 2 bases short, with 15 bases between. This CDR3 has 16 amino acids. The CDR3 protein is CASSVGGGGPPYEQYF. The DNA for the CDR3 is TGTGCCAGCAGCGTAGGAGGGGGGGGGCCCCCCTACGAGCAGTACTTC. The whole variable domain, filled in from reference TRBV9 and TRBJ2-7, reads DSGVTQTPKHLITATGQRVTLRCSPRSGDLSVYWYQQSLDQGLQFLIQYYNGEERAKGNILERFSAQQFPDLHSELNLSSLELGDSALYFCASSVGGGGPPYEQYFGPGTRLTVT.

The genes are TRBV6-5 and TRBJ2-1; 7 nucleotides agree with TRBD1. This CDR3 comprises 12 residues. The junction had 3 bases not matched to a gene; V was cut back by 6 bases and J by 7 bases. CDR1 and CDR2 from the germline V gene are MNHEY and SVGAGI. CDR3 sequence reads: CASRSQGNEQFF. The DNA for the CDR3 is TGTGCCAGCAGATCACAGGGGAATGAGCAGTTCTTC.

In its sample, this clone was seen a few times. The rearrangement links TRBV7-9 to TRBJ2-1; 10 nucleotides line up with TRBD2. Germline-derived CDR1 and CDR2 are SEHNR and FQNEAQ (reference sequence). The J segment lost 8 bases and the V segment lost 5 bases, leaving 9 bases of the junction unmatched. This CDR3 region has 15 residues. The CDR3 region is CASSLASGSFDEQFF. The CDR3 DNA follows: TGTGCCAGCAGCCTCGCTAGCGGGAGTTTCGATGAGCAGTTCTTC.

The V call is TRBV29-1, the J call TRBJ1-3; no definite D call. The CDR3 has 13 residues. The V and J ends lost 5 bases and 8 bases respectively, with 16 bases between them. From germline, CDR1 is SQVTM and CDR2 ANQGSEA. The CDR3: CSVSGPGTDTIYF. CDR3 DNA sequence: TGCAGCGTTTCCGGGCCAGGCACGGACACCATATATTTT.